Each of the 19 T cell receptor beta chains below was sequenced from the same sample in a study of T cells in Graves' hyperthyroidism and ophthalmopathy. Amplification of TCR beta CDR3 regions used RNA as the template. HTBI primers were employed in a first-round RT-PCR of the TCR CDR3. MiXCR, applied by TCRdb to the multiplex PCR reads, yields one record per CDR3 protein. The table lists about 740,000 distinct CDR3 sequences, 12% to 15% of them singletons. The sequenced material came from blood. These receptors originate from a woman aged 18-35 years with Graves' hyperthyroidism.

This clonotype was seen a handful of times. This chain joins TRBV14 and TRBJ1-5; D is ambiguous. Germline V CDR1 and CDR2: SGHDN, FVKESK. The V and J ends lost 1 base and 13 bases respectively, with 17 bases between them. This CDR3 has 14 residues. CDR3 sequence: CASSQVGGKDTQHF. CDR3 bases: TGTGCCAGCAGCCAAGTTGGCGGGAAGGATACGCAGCATTTT.

V is TRBV20-1 and J is TRBJ2-3; 8 bases are shared with TRBD1. Germline V gene data show CDR1 as DFQATT and CDR2 as SNEGSKA (reference sequence). The CDR3 spans 15 residues. V was pared by 2 bases and J by 5 bases, with 9 bases of the junction left unmatched. CDR3 in amino acids: CSARRVRGPLDTQYF. The CDR3 DNA is TGCAGTGCTAGAAGGGTCAGGGGGCCGCTAGATACGCAGTATTTT.

This clonotype was seen many times. The gene calls are TRBV28 and TRBJ2-4, with 11 bases identical to TRBD2. Germline CDR1 is MDHEN and CDR2 is SYDVKM. This CDR3 comprises 19 residues. V dropped 5 bases and J dropped 1; count of bases not matched to a gene: 13. The CDR3 coding sequence is TGTGCCAGCAGTCGACTAGCGGGATTGTATGTAGTGGCCAAAAACATTCAGTACTTC. Its translation: CASSRLAGLYVVAKNIQYF.

This clonotype was seen only a few times. The rearrangement links TRBV15 to TRBJ2-3; the match to TRBD1 covers 8 bases. CDR1 LNHNV and CDR2 YYDKDF come from the germline V gene (reference sequence). This CDR3 has 17 residues. Trimming cost V 5 bases and J 3 bases; bases outside gene matches: 13. The CDR3 DNA reads TGTGCCACCAGCTCCAAGAACGGACAGGGTGTTACAGATACGCAGTATTTT. Translating it yields CATSSKNGQGVTDTQYF.

With regard to this clonotype: It may be a read error: a sequence one base away is much more abundant. The CDR3 ends on some other residue instead of the conserved phenylalanine or tryptophan, so this is likely a read error. This chain links TRBV6-1 with TRBJ2-1; either TRBD1 or TRBD2 may fit D (5 bases each). CDR1 and CDR2 from the germline V gene are MNHNS and SASEGT. The V and J ends lost 7 bases and 2 bases respectively, with 24 bases between them. CDR3 length equals 18 residues. The CDR3 loop reads CASIPGQGLADAYNEQFI. The CDR3, as DNA: TGTGCCAGCATCCCGGGCCAGGGCCTAGCAGACGCCTACAATGAGCAGTTCATC.

CDR3 sequence (DNA): TGCAGCGCGCGAGGGGCTAGCGGGAGGGCCTCGTACGAGCAGTACTTC. Protein: CSARGASGRASYEQYF. V and J are TRBV29-1 and TRBJ2-7; 12 bases align to TRBD2. The CDR3 runs 16 residues. CDR1 is SQVTM and CDR2 is ANQGSEA in the germline V gene. The V gene end was trimmed by 7 bases and the J gene end by 4 bases; junction bases not matched to a gene: 14.

This clonotype was found a few times. CDR3 in amino acids: CASSQSAGEQYF. For the CDR3, the DNA is TGTGCCAGCAGCCAGAGTGCTGGGGAGCAGTACTTC. This chain uses TRBV7-9 with TRBJ2-7; D gene unclear. This CDR3 contains 12 residues. V lost 5 bases and J 7 bases, leaving 12 bases between the germline ends. Germline-derived CDR1 and CDR2 are SEHNR and FQNEAQ (reference sequence).

The rearrangement joins TRBV19 to TRBJ1-5; D remains ambiguous. This CDR3 region has 13 residues. Looked up from germline, CDR1 is LNHDA and CDR2 is SQIVND (reference sequence). V lost 8 bases, J lost 6 bases, and 14 bases lay in between. The CDR3 here is CASGRERSQPQHF. The DNA for the CDR3 is TGTGCCAGTGGTAGGGAGAGGAGTCAGCCCCAGCATTTT.

This clonotype was counted only a few times. The chain carries TRBV4-1 and TRBJ2-7; 11 bases line up with TRBD1. Germline lookup yields CDR1 MGHRA and CDR2 YSYEKL. The trim removed 0 bases at V and 3 bases at J, leaving 4 bases unmatched. The CDR3 has 16 residues. CDR3 in DNA: TGCGCCAGCAGCCAAGACCCCGGGACAGGGGGCTACGAGCAGTACTTC. Translated, it gives CASSQDPGTGGYEQYF.

This clonotype was observed many times. The rearrangement joins TRBV20-1 to TRBJ2-3; TRBD2 matches 8 bases. This CDR3 spans 15 amino acids. Germline V lookup: CDR1 DFQATT, CDR2 SNEGSKA (reference sequence). Trimming took 3 bases from V and 1 from J; bases not matched to a gene: 6. The CDR3 coding sequence is TGCAGTGCTAGGGCTAGCGGGTACCGCACAGATACGCAGTATTTT. Amino acids: CSARASGYRTDTQYF.

This clonotype was picked up many times. This sequence joins TRBV29-1 and TRBJ2-7, with 14 bases lining up with TRBD2. Germline CDR1 is SQVTM and CDR2 is ANQGSEA. The CDR3 is 18 residues long. V was pared by 0 bases and J by 2 bases, with 9 bases of the junction left unmatched. CDR3 sequence: CSVEDPGTSGRKPYEQYF. As DNA, the CDR3 is TGCAGCGTTGAAGACCCCGGGACTAGCGGGAGAAAGCCCTACGAGCAGTACTTC.

This clonotype was seen a handful of times. The rearrangement uses TRBV24-1 and TRBJ1-3; D perhaps matches TRBD1 (6 bases). Germline assignment: CDR1 KGHDR and CDR2 SFDVKD. V was cut by 9 bases and J by 4 bases, with 15 bases left in between. CDR3 length equals 14 residues. The CDR3 DNA reads as TGTGCCACCTCCGATCCCGGGACAGGAAACACCATATATTTT. It codes for CATSDPGTGNTIYF.

This clonotype was detected a few times. This rearrangement joins TRBV3-1 to TRBJ2-5, with 9 bases aligning to TRBD1. The CDR3 length is 15 residues. The trim removed 4 bases at V and 5 bases at J, leaving 8 bases unmatched. Germline V gives CDR1 LGHDT, CDR2 YNNKEL (reference sequence). CDR3 region: CASSRGQGLLETQYF. For the CDR3, the DNA is TGTGCCAGCAGCCGTGGACAGGGGTTATTGGAGACCCAGTACTTC.

The V gene is TRBV5-8, the J gene TRBJ2-7, with D perhaps TRBD1 or TRBD2 (5 bases each). The CDR3 loop spans 12 amino acids. V shed 3 bases and J shed 3 bases, with 7 bases lying between them. The germline V gene encodes CDR1 SGHTS and CDR2 YDEGEE. The CDR3 nucleotides read TGTGCCAGCAGCTGGGACGTCTACGAGCAGTACTTC. This translates into CASSWDVYEQYF.

The gene calls are TRBV7-9 and TRBJ2-1, with TRBD1 matching over 10 bases. Germline CDR1 SEHNR, CDR2 FQNEAQ (reference sequence). The CDR3 sequence is 16 residues long. The J segment lost 5 bases and the V segment lost 7 bases, leaving 11 bases of the junction unmatched. Here the CDR3 reads CASTPIDGTGDNEQFF. CDR3 coding DNA: TGTGCCAGCACCCCCATCGACGGGACAGGGGACAATGAGCAGTTCTTC.

This clonotype was observed many times. The chain recombines TRBV12-3 or TRBV12-4 with TRBJ2-7; 13 bases line up with TRBD2. This CDR3 spans 17 amino acids. V shed 3 bases and J 5 bases; nucleotides not matched to a gene: 10. The CDR3 region has the DNA TGTGCCAGCAGTTTTAATCTACTAGCGGGAGGGCCGAACGAGCAGTACTTC. Its translation: CASSFNLLAGGPNEQYF.

The chain employs TRBV6-2 or TRBV6-3 and TRBJ2-5; D may match TRBD1 or TRBD2 (6 bases each). Trimming took off 8 bases at V and 5 bases at J, with 12 bases between the two ends. There are 12 residues in the CDR3. Germline CDR1 MNHEY, CDR2 SVGEGT. Here the CDR3 reads CASRGPWETQYF. The CDR3 nucleotides read TGTGCCAGCCGGGGGCCCTGGGAGACCCAGTACTTC.

The table lists this clonotype with many counts. V gene TRBV19 combines with J gene TRBJ2-1; D is possibly TRBD1 or TRBD2 (6 bases each). Germline-derived CDR1 and CDR2 are LNHDA and SQIVND (reference sequence). This CDR3 contains 12 residues. V lost 8 bases and J 4 bases, leaving 9 bases between the germline ends. Written as DNA, the CDR3 is TGTGCCAGTGGAGGGGGTTACAATGAGCAGTTCTTC. This codes for CASGGGYNEQFF.

This sequence joins TRBV7-9 and TRBJ2-1, with 13 bases lining up with TRBD2. The V gene's germline CDR1 is SEHNR and CDR2 FQNEAQ (reference sequence). V was clipped by 2 bases and J by 6 bases; unmatched bases: 7. The CDR3 sequence is 17 residues long. CDR3 protein: CASSLRLAGGDRNEQFF. CDR3 DNA: TGTGCCAGCAGCTTAAGACTAGCGGGAGGTGATCGCAATGAGCAGTTCTTC.